Included here is one T cell receptor (beta chain) sequence, with context. Its antigen remains unidentified. The CDR3 extends over 15 amino acids. Germline values: CDR1 DFQATT, CDR2 SNEGSKA (reference sequence). J was trimmed by 6 bases and V by 0 bases; bases with no gene match: 5. Preparation of TCR beta libraries was done by quantitative 5'-RACE with molecular barcodes. Via MiXCR, TCRdb re-called the 5' RACE reads, giving one row per CDR3 protein. The data show around 430,000 distinct CDR3 sequences, 17% seen once. These data originate in a study of CD8 T cells in ankylosing spondylitis. Points from the study as a whole: Among TCR beta sequences, a motif of several highly homologous variants appeared characteristic of ankylosing spondylitis blood. Clones linked with disease were CD8+ and fairly uncommon in the peripheral blood. Past research had described some motif variants in reactive arthritis synovial fluid and blood. The authors reported significant enrichment of disease-linked clones in matched ankylosing spondylitis synovial fluid.

This rearrangement joins TRBV20-1 to TRBJ2-1; the match to TRBD1 covers 10 bases. This TCR was recovered from a male donor with ankylosing spondylitis. Sequencing input: blood, either unsorted or a sorted T cell fraction (not recorded which). The CDR3 bases are TGCAGTGCTAGAGATCGGGGACAGGGGTTCAATGAGCAGTTCTTC. Its protein product is CSARDRGQGFNEQFF.